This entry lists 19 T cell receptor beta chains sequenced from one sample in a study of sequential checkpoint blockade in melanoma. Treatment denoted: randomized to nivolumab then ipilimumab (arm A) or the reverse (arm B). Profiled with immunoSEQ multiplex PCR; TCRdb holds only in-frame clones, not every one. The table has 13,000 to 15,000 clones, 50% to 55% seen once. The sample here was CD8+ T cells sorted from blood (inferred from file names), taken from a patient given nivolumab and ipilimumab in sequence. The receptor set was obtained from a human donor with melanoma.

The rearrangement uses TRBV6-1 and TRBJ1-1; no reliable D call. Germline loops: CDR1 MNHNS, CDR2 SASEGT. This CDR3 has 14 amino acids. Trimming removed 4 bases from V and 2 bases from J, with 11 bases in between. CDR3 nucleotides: TGTGCCAGCAGTGTTTCAGCGCAAAACACTGAAGCTTTCTTT. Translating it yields CASSVSAQNTEAFF.

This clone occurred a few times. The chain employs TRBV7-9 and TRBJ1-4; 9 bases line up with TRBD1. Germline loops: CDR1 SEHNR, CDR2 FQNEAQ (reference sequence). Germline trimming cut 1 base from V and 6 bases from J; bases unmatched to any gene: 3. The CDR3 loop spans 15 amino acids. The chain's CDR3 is CASSLGTGVDEKLFF. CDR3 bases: TGTGCCAGCAGCTTAGGGACAGGGGTGGATGAAAAACTGTTTTTT.

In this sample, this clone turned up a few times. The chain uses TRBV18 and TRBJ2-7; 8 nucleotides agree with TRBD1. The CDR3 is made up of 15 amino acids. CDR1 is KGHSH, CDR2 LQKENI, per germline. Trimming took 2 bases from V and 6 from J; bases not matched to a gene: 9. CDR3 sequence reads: CASSPSRTGRSEQYF. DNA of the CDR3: TGTGCCAGCTCACCAAGTAGGACAGGGAGGTCCGAGCAGTACTTC. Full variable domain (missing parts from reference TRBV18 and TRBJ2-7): NAGVMQNPRHLVRRRGQEARLRCSPMKGHSHVYWYRQLPEEGLKFMVYLQKENIIDESGMPKERFSAEFPKEGPSILRIQQVVRGDSAAYFCASSPSRTGRSEQYFGPGTRLTVT.

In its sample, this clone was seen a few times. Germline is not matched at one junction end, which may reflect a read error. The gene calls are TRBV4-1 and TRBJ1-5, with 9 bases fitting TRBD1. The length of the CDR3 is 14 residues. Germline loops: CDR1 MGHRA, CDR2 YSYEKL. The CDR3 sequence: CASSQRQGDQPQHF. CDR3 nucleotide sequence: TGTGCCAGCAGCCAAAGACAGGGGGATCAGCCCCAGCATTTT.

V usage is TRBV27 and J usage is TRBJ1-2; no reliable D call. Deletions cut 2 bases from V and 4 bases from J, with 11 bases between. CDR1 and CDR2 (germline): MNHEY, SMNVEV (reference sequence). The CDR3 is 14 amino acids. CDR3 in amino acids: CASSLNQWAYGYTF. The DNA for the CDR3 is TGTGCCAGCAGTTTAAATCAGTGGGCCTATGGCTACACCTTC.

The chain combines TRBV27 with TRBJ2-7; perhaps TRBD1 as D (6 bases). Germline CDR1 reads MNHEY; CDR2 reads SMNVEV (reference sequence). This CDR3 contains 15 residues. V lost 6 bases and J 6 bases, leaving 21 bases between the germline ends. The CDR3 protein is CASRGDRFLPSEQYF. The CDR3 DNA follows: TGTGCCAGCAGGGGCGACAGGTTCCTACCCAGCGAGCAGTACTTC.

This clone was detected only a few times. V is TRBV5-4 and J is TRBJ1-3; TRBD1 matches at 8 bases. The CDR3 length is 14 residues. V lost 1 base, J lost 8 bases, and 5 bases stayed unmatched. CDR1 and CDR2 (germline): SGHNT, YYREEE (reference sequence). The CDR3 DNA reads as TGTGCCAGCAGCTTGCGAACAGGGGGAGACACCATATATTTT. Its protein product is CASSLRTGGDTIYF.

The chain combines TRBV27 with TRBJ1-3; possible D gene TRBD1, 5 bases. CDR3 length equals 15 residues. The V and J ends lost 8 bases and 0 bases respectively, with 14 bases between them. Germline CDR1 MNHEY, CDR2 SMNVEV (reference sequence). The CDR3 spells CASQETGDSGNTIYF. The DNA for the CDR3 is TGTGCCAGCCAAGAAACAGGAGACTCTGGAAACACCATATATTTT.

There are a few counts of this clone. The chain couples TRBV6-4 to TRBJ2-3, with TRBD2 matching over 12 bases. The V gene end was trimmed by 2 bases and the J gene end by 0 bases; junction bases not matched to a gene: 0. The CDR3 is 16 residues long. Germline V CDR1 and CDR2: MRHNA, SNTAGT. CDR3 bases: TGTGCCAGCAGTGACGGGACTAGCGGGAGCACAGATACGCAGTATTTT. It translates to CASSDGTSGSTDTQYF.

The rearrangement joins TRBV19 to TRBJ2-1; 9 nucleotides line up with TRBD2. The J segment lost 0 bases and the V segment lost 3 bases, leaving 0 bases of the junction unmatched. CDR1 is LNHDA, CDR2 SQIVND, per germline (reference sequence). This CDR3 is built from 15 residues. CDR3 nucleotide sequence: TGTGCCAGTAGTATTAGCGGGAGCTCCTACAATGAGCAGTTCTTC. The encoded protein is CASSISGSSYNEQFF.

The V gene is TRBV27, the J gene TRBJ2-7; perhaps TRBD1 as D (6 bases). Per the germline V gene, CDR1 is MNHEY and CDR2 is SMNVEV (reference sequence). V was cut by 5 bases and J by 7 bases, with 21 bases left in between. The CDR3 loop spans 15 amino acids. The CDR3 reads CASSVTRGLSGEQYF. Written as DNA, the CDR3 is TGTGCCAGCAGTGTAACCAGGGGTCTCTCGGGGGAGCAGTACTTC.

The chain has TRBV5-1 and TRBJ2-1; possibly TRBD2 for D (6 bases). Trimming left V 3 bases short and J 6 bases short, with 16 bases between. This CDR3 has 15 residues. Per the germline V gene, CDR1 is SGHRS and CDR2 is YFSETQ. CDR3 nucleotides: TGCGCCAGCAGCTCGGGACTCGCACCCGGCAATGAGCAGTTCTTC. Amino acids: CASSSGLAPGNEQFF.

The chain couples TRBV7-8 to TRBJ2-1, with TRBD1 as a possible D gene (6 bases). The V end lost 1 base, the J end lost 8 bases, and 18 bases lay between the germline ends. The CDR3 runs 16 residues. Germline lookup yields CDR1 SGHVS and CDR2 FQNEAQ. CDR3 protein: CASSLGLQGQLYEQFF. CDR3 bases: TGTGCCAGCAGCTTAGGGTTGCAGGGGCAGCTTTATGAGCAGTTCTTC.

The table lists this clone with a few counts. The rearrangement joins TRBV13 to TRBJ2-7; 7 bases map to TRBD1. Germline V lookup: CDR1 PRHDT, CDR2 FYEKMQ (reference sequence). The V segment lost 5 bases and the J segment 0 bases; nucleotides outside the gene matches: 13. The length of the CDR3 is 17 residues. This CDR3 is CASSKFSGTASSYEQYF. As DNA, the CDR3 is TGTGCCAGCAGCAAATTTTCCGGGACAGCGAGCTCCTACGAGCAGTACTTC.

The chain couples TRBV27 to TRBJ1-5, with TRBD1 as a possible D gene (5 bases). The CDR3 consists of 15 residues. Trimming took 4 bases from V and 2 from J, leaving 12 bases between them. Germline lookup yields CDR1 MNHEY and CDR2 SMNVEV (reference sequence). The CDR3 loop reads CASSSAEQGNQPQHF. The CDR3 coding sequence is TGTGCCAGCAGTTCCGCCGAACAGGGCAATCAGCCCCAGCATTTT.

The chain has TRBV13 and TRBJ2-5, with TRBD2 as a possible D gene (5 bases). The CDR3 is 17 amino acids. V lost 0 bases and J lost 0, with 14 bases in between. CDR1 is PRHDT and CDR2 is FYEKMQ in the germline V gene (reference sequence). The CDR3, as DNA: TGTGCCAGCAGCTTAGGTCGGTCGGGGTGGGACCAAGAGACCCAGTACTTC. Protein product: CASSLGRSGWDQETQYF.

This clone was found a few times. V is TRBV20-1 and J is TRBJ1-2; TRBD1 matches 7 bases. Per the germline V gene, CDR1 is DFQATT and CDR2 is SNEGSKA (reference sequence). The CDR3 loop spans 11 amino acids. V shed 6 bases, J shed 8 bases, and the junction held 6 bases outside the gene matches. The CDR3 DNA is TGCAGTGCCTTGACAGGGTCCGGCTACACCTTC. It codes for CSALTGSGYTF.

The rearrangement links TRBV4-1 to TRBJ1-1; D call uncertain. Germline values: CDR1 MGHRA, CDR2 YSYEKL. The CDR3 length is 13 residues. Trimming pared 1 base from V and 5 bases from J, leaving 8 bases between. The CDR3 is CASSQASITEAFF. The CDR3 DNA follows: TGCGCCAGCAGCCAAGCCAGTATAACTGAAGCTTTCTTT.

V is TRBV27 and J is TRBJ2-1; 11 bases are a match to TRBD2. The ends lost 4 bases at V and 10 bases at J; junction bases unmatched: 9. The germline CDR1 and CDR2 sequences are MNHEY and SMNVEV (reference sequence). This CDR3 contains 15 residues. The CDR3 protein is CASSSLAGGRGEQFF. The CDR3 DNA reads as TGTGCCAGCAGTTCCCTAGCGGGAGGCCGGGGGGAGCAGTTCTTC.